This T cell receptor (beta chain) was recovered during a study of T-cell reconstitution after alpha-beta-depleted transplantation in children (dated by TCRdb to about 2016). For context, the study as a whole: Using TCR repertoire profiling, the study followed T-cell immune reconstitution in a quantitative way in children after TCRalphabeta/CD19-depleted allogeneic hematopoietic cell transplantation.

The sample's treatment or condition, from its label and the paper: allogeneic hematopoietic cell transplantation with graft depleted of TCRalphabeta T cells and CD19 B cells. TCRalphabeta/CD19-depleted allogeneic hematopoietic cell grafts were given to the transplant recipients, all of whom were children. Library prep was done by PCR. Sequencing instrument: Illumina HiSeq 2500. TCR libraries were prepared with molecular barcoding, using unique molecular identifiers to normalize TCRbeta repertoire quantification. TCRdb passed the public sequencing reads through fastp at Q25 and MiXCR, retaining productive beta sequences. Rows merge per CDR3 protein into single entries with the most common DNA and genes. Here the sample has some 600,000 distinct CDR3 sequences; 13% occur a single time. Clones ranked in the top ten supply 2.2% of the sample. Overall results and qualifications from the work: In some patients, high TCRbeta diversity at day 60 was attributed to recipient T cells and intrathymic progenitors that had survived conditioning. The frequencies of hyperexpanded clones fell over the following months, and after one year, T-cell counts and TCRbeta diversity were mostly attributed to newly produced T cells. The apparently early alphabetaT-cell count recovery about two months after transplant was reportedly dependent on only several hundred rapidly expanded clones derived from non-depleted graft cells.

As regards this clonotype: This clone's antigen is unknown. No base-level quality is on record; no much larger clone is a single base apart.

Sequenced material: PBMCs, mostly from graft donor cells, taken 360 days after TCRalphabeta/CD19-depleted stem cell transplant. This receptor was taken from a male patient younger than 18 who had a stem cell transplant for acute myeloid leukemia, so the T cells may come from the graft donor.

The DNA sequence is TGCGCCAGCAGCTTGGCCGTGTCAGGGAACACCGGGGAGCTGTTTTTT. Translated, it reads CASSLAVSGNTGELFF. The V gene is TRBV5-1 and the J gene is TRBJ2-2; confidence is insufficient to name the D gene. CDR1 and CDR2, looked up from the germline V gene, are SGHRS and YFSETQ. Including the terminal cysteine and phenylalanine, the CDR3 comprises 16 residues. Only the CDR3 portion is preserved as DNA: 48 bases, with reading frame beginning at the first base. The junction shows trimming of 0 bases on V and 1 base on J, plus 10 bases between the germline ends. When the CDR3 is completed using the reference TRBV5-1 and TRBJ2-2 genes on either side, the full variable domain is KAGVTQTPRYLIKTRGQQVTLSCSPISGHRSVSWYQQTPGQGLQFLFEYFSETQRNKGNFPGRFSGRQFSNSRSEMNVSTLELGDSALYLCASSLAVSGNTGELFFGEGSRLTVL.